This passage covers 21 T cell receptor beta chains from one sample sequenced in a study of blood T cells in healthy people across ages. A second PCR, run for about 6 to 11 cycles, used a sample-barcoded 5' primer plus a J-beta primer mix. Each CDR3 protein is one row after TCRdb ran MiXCR on the 5' RACE reads. The data contain 850,000 to 950,000 distinct CDR3 sequences, about 30% of them singletons. The sample was blood. These receptors were obtained from a woman of 80 years or more in good health.

This clonotype was detected a few times. This rearrangement joins TRBV6-1 to TRBJ2-1; possible D gene TRBD2, 6 bases. V lost 1 base to trimming and J lost 4 bases, with 8 bases between them. Germline CDR1 and CDR2: MNHNS and SASEGT. The CDR3 extends over 14 amino acids. For the CDR3, the DNA is TGTGCCAGCAGTGAAGTGGCGGGGTACAATGAGCAGTTCTTC. Translation gives CASSEVAGYNEQFF.

This clonotype has more than one count but fewer than ten. The V gene is TRBV6-2 or TRBV6-3, the J gene TRBJ1-2, with a tentative D call TRBD1 (6 bases). Per the germline V gene, CDR1 is MNHEY and CDR2 is SVGEGT. The ends were cut back, 2 bases at V and 8 bases at J, with 12 bases in the middle. This CDR3 is 13 amino acids long. CDR3 nucleotides: TGTGCCAGCAGTTACCCCGGGGGCGGAGGCTACACCTTC. Translating it yields CASSYPGGGGYTF.

The chain links TRBV6-2 or TRBV6-3 to TRBJ2-7, with unresolved D. Trimming removed 6 bases at V and 7 bases at J, with 16 bases between. The CDR3 spans 13 residues. The germline V gene encodes CDR1 MNHEY and CDR2 SVGEGT. CDR3 region: CASSPTTEGEQYF. The CDR3 region has the DNA TGTGCCAGCAGCCCCACAACTGAAGGGGAGCAGTACTTC.

This chain connects TRBV11-2 to TRBJ2-4; maybe TRBD1 (5 bases). From germline, CDR1 is SGHAT and CDR2 FQNNGV. V shed 3 bases and J shed 13 bases, with 22 bases lying between them. The CDR3 is 15 residues long. Written as DNA, the CDR3 is TGTGCCAGCAGCTTTACTGGTTCTAGGACAAATGAGCAGTACTTC. This codes for CASSFTGSRTNEQYF.

The chain uses TRBV14 and TRBJ1-1; maybe TRBD1 (5 bases). Trimming pared 2 bases from V and 10 bases from J, leaving 17 bases between. There are 14 residues in the CDR3. Germline V gene data show CDR1 as SGHDN and CDR2 as FVKESK. Written as DNA, the CDR3 is TGTGCCAGCAGCCAAAGAGGGGCGAGCCCTTTAGCTTTCTTT. This codes for CASSQRGASPLAFF. The full variable domain, rest sourced from reference TRBV14 and TRBJ1-1, is EAGVTQFPSHSVIEKGQTVTLRCDPISGHDNLYWYRRVMGKEIKFLLHFVKESKQDESGMPNNRFLAERTGGTYSTLKVQPAELEDSGVYFCASSQRGASPLAFFGQGTRLTVV.

This clonotype was counted many times. V is TRBV10-3 and J is TRBJ2-7; D is unclear. CDR1 is ENHRY, CDR2 SYGVKD, per germline. The V end lost 10 bases, the J end lost 0 bases, and 10 bases lay between the germline ends. This CDR3 region has 12 residues. CDR3 sequence (DNA): TGTGCCACCCGGAACACCTCCTACGAGCAGTACTTC. Amino acid sequence: CATRNTSYEQYF.

The V gene is TRBV12-3 or TRBV12-4, the J gene TRBJ2-2; no firm D call. V lost 1 base and J 5 bases, leaving 8 bases between the germline ends. The CDR3 has 14 amino acids. The CDR3 nucleotides read TGTGCCAGCAGTTTAGGAGTAGAGACCGGGGAGCTGTTTTTT. It encodes CASSLGVETGELFF.

This clonotype appeared a few times. This chain joins TRBV2 and TRBJ2-5; 8 bases align to TRBD2. CDR3 size: 17 residues. Trimming removed 6 bases from V and 0 bases from J; junction bases left unmatched: 12. Germline loops: CDR1 SNHLY, CDR2 FYNNEI. For the CDR3, the DNA is TGTGCCAGCAGCCTGGGAGGTAGCGGGGCGTACCAAGAGACCCAGTACTTC. It codes for CASSLGGSGAYQETQYF.

This clonotype was counted ten times or more. The rearrangement joins TRBV9 to TRBJ2-3; the D is unclear. CDR1 and CDR2 (germline): SGDLS, YYNGEE. CDR3 length: 16 residues. V was cut by 0 bases and J by 3 bases, with 14 bases left in between. The CDR3 nucleotides are TGTGCCAGCAGCGTAGGTATCTCAGTTCAGACAGATACGCAGTATTTT. Translating it yields CASSVGISVQTDTQYF.

The table lists this clonotype with many counts. The V gene is TRBV7-2, the J gene TRBJ2-1; D perhaps matches TRBD2 (7 bases). The V end lost 3 bases, the J end lost 2 bases, and 11 bases lay between the germline ends. The germline gives CDR1 SGHTA, CDR2 FQGNSA. The CDR3 totals 15 residues. The CDR3 loop reads CASSLGRGAYNEQFF. Written as DNA, the CDR3 is TGTGCCAGCAGCTTGGGGAGGGGGGCCTACAATGAGCAGTTCTTC.

This clonotype was seen many times. The V gene is TRBV7-9, the J gene TRBJ1-6; D remains unclear. Germline V lookup: CDR1 SEHNR, CDR2 FQNEAQ (reference sequence). This CDR3 contains 15 residues. V was trimmed by 6 bases and J by 0 bases, leaving 9 bases between them. CDR3 loop: CASSQGSSYNSPLHF. The CDR3 DNA sequence: TGTGCCAGCAGTCAAGGGAGCTCCTATAATTCACCCCTCCACTTT.

About this clonotype: A clone one base away is much larger, so this may be a read error. The J gene is TRBJ2-3, the V gene TRBV12-3 or TRBV12-4; no clear D. The CDR3 covers 15 residues. The DNA for the CDR3 is TGTGCCAGCAGGTTGACACGAACCAGCACAGATACGGAGTATTTT. Its protein product is CASRLTRTSTDTEYF.

A note on this clonotype: A read error may be the cause here, since a much bigger clone is one base away. The rearrangement uses TRBV6-6 and TRBJ2-7, with TRBD1 matching over 9 bases. The V segment lost 7 bases and the J segment 7 bases; nucleotides outside the gene matches: 11. The germline CDR1 and CDR2 sequences are MNHNY and SVGAGI (reference sequence). The CDR3 totals 14 residues. This CDR3 is CASNRQGTGNEQYF. The CDR3 nucleotides read TGTGCCAGCAACCGACAGGGGACAGGGAATGAGCAGTACTTC.

This clonotype was counted ten times or more. J is TRBJ2-7 and V is TRBV5-5; D could derive from TRBD1 or TRBD2 (7 bases each). The CDR3 totals 16 residues. Between the trimmed V and J ends, which lost 4 bases and 0 bases, there was a span of 17 bases. The germline gives CDR1 SGHKS, CDR2 YYEKEE (reference sequence). The CDR3 nucleotides are TGTGCCAGCAGCCAGGGGGAGGGGAAGGCCTCCTACGAGCAGTACTTC. It yields the protein CASSQGEGKASYEQYF.

The chain carries TRBV24-1 and TRBJ2-3; TRBD2 matches 11 bases. From germline, CDR1 is KGHDR and CDR2 SFDVKD. With 2 bases clipped from V and 3 bases from J, the junction kept 3 bases outside the gene matches. The CDR3 consists of 16 residues. The CDR3 region is CATSDYLAGGTDTQYF. In DNA, the CDR3 is TGTGCCACCAGTGATTACCTAGCGGGGGGAACAGATACGCAGTATTTT.

This clonotype has ten or more counts. This chain uses TRBV9 with TRBJ2-3; 9 positions match TRBD2. Germline trimming cut 1 base from V and 1 base from J; bases unmatched to any gene: 4. CDR1 is SGDLS and CDR2 is YYNGEE in the germline V gene. CDR3 length equals 16 residues. Here the CDR3 reads CASSVYGGGGTDTQYF. In DNA form, the CDR3 reads TGTGCCAGCAGCGTATATGGCGGGGGGGGCACAGATACGCAGTATTTT.

About this clonotype: At one of its ends the junction is not consistent with the germline gene, which may arise from a read error. The J gene is TRBJ1-1, the V gene TRBV5-1; unclear D gene. The CDR3 is 15 amino acids. The germline V gene has CDR1 SGHRS and CDR2 YFSETQ. The CDR3 loop reads CAGSLSGSPFTEAIF. For the CDR3, the DNA is TGCGCCGGCAGCTTGTCAGGCAGTCCCTTCACTGAAGCTATCTTT.

The J gene is TRBJ2-3, the V gene TRBV5-1, with TRBD1 identical over 10 bases. Germline values: CDR1 SGHRS, CDR2 YFSETQ. The CDR3 runs to 16 residues. V lost 3 bases, J lost 1 base, and 5 bases stayed unmatched. Here the CDR3 reads CASSSSGTGGTDTQYF. CDR3 nucleotide sequence: TGCGCCAGCAGCTCCTCCGGGACAGGGGGCACAGATACGCAGTATTTT.

Ten or more counts support this clonotype. V and J are TRBV20-1 and TRBJ2-4, with TRBD1 matching 10 bases. The V gene's germline CDR1 is DFQATT and CDR2 SNEGSKA (reference sequence). The CDR3 extends over 13 amino acids. V shed 1 base and J 8 bases; nucleotides not matched to a gene: 2. Here the CDR3 reads CSARAGTGDIQYF. Here the CDR3 DNA reads TGCAGTGCTAGAGCCGGGACAGGGGACATTCAGTACTTC.

This clonotype was seen more than once but under ten times. One base away lies a much larger clone, so this may be a sequencing read error. This chain connects TRBV7-2 to TRBJ2-7; TRBD2 is a possible D gene (5 bases). The CDR3 is 13 amino acids. The V gene lost 3 bases and the J gene lost 5 bases, with 11 bases spanning the gap. Germline V lookup: CDR1 SGHTA, CDR2 FQGNSA. This CDR3 is CASSLDGVNEQYF. CDR3 nucleotide sequence: TGTGCCAGCAGCTTGGACGGGGTTAACGAGCAGTACTTC.

This clonotype was picked up many times. This rearrangement joins TRBV2 to TRBJ2-5; no definite D call. The V end was cut by 2 bases, the J end by 5 bases, with 3 bases between. Germline V CDR1 and CDR2: SNHLY, FYNNEI. The CDR3 runs 11 residues. CDR3 in DNA: TGTGCCAGCAGTGAAAGGGAGACCCAGTACTTC. It yields the protein CASSERETQYF.